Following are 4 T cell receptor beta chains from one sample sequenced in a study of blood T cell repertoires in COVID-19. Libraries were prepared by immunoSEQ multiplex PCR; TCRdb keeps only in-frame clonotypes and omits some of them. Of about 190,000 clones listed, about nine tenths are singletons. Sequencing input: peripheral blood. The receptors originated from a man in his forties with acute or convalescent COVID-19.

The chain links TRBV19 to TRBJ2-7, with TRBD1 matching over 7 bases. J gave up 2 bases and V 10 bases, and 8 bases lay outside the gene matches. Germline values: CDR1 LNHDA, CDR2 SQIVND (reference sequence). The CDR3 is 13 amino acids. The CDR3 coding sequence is TGTGCCACTTCACGACAGGGCACCTACGAGCAGTACTTC. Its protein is CATSRQGTYEQYF.

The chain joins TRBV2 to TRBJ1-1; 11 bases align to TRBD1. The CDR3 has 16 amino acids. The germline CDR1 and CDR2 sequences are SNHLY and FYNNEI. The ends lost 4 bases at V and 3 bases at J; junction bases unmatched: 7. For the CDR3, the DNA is TGTGCCAGCAGTGTAACCCGGGACAGGGGGGACACTGAAGCTTTCTTT. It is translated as CASSVTRDRGDTEAFF.

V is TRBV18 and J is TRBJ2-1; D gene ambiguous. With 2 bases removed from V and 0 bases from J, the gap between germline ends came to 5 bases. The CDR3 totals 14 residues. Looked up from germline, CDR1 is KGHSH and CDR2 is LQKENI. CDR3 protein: CASSPKSSYNEQFF. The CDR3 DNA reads TGTGCCAGCTCACCAAAGAGCTCCTACAATGAGCAGTTCTTC.

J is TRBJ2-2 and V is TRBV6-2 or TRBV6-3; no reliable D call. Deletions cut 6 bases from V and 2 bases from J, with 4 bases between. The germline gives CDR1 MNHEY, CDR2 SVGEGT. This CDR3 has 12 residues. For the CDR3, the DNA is TGTGCCAGCAGCTCTAACACCGGGGAGCTGTTTTTT. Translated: CASSSNTGELFF.